These 14 T cell receptor beta chains were sequenced from one sample in a study of CD8+ T cells in alopecia areata. In each case, RNA was isolated and then reverse transcribed into cDNA as the sequencing template. Using immunoSEQ multiplex PCR, the repertoire was profiled, and TCRdb retains in-frame clones only, with some absent. In the table there are about 150,000 clones, around half of which are singletons. Sequences were derived from CD8+ T cells sorted from blood, sampled at week 0. The receptors stem from a human donor with alopecia areata.

The rearrangement uses TRBV5-6 and TRBJ1-1; D ambiguous. The ends were cut back, 0 bases at V and 3 bases at J, with 0 bases in the middle. This CDR3 is 11 amino acids long. The germline V gene has CDR1 SGHDT and CDR2 YYEEEE. The CDR3 loop reads CASSLDTEAFF. In DNA form, the CDR3 reads TGTGCCAGCAGCTTGGACACTGAAGCTTTCTTT.

The chain links TRBV4-3 to TRBJ2-7; D gene unclear. Between the trimmed V and J ends, which lost 0 bases and 3 bases, there was a span of 12 bases. The CDR3 runs 15 residues. Germline V lookup: CDR1 LGHNA, CDR2 YSLEER. CDR3 DNA: TGCGCCAGCAGCCAAGACTGGGCAGAGAACTACGAGCAGTACTTC. Residues: CASSQDWAENYEQYF.

V gene TRBV30 combines with J gene TRBJ1-1, with D unclear. The CDR3 has 11 residues. V was cut by 4 bases and J by 0 bases, with 3 bases left in between. The germline V gene has CDR1 GTSNPN and CDR2 SVGIG (reference sequence). For the CDR3, the DNA is TGTGCCTGGATAGTGAACACTGAAGCTTTCTTT. This translates into CAWIVNTEAFF.

This clone was found a few times. The V call is TRBV29-1, the J call TRBJ1-1; no clear D. V was cut by 7 bases and J by 0 bases, with 12 bases left in between. The CDR3 contains 13 residues. Germline V CDR1 and CDR2: SQVTM, ANQGSEA. Here the CDR3 reads CSALTGLNTEAFF. CDR3 sequence (DNA): TGCAGCGCCCTGACGGGCCTGAACACTGAAGCTTTCTTT.

The chain joins TRBV29-1 to TRBJ2-7; 10 bases are shared with TRBD1. Germline V gene data show CDR1 as SQVTM and CDR2 as ANQGSEA. Trimming removed 6 bases from V and 5 bases from J; junction bases left unmatched: 4. This CDR3 region has 12 residues. The CDR3 DNA follows: TGCAGCGTGGGACAGGGGCGGCACGAGCAGTACTTC. It yields the protein CSVGQGRHEQYF.

J is TRBJ2-1 and V is TRBV11-2, with D perhaps matching TRBD1 (5 bases). Deletions cut 4 bases from V and 10 bases from J, with 11 bases between. CDR3 length equals 12 residues. Germline values: CDR1 SGHAT, CDR2 FQNNGV. The CDR3 sequence is CASSWGSPEQFF. The CDR3 DNA reads TGTGCCAGCAGCTGGGGCTCCCCGGAGCAGTTCTTC.

V gene TRBV4-1 combines with J gene TRBJ2-7; TRBD1 matches 7 bases. Trimming removed 2 bases from V and 4 bases from J; junction bases left unmatched: 5. The V gene's germline CDR1 is MGHRA and CDR2 YSYEKL. This CDR3 region has 14 residues. This CDR3 reads CASSQMAGGYEQYF. The CDR3 region has the DNA TGCGCCAGCAGCCAAATGGCAGGGGGTTACGAGCAGTACTTC.

This clone was counted once. This rearrangement joins TRBV9 to TRBJ1-2; no firm D call. The germline V gene encodes CDR1 SGDLS and CDR2 YYNGEE. V lost 0 bases and J lost 3, with 9 bases in between. CDR3 length: 14 amino acids. CDR3 bases: TGTGCCAGCAGCGTAGGAGGGTCCGACTATGGCTACACCTTC. This gives the protein CASSVGGSDYGYTF.

The V gene is TRBV29-1, the J gene TRBJ2-2; D is perhaps TRBD1 (6 bases). The V end lost 5 bases, the J end lost 8 bases, and 12 bases lay between the germline ends. Germline values: CDR1 SQVTM, CDR2 ANQGSEA. CDR3 size: 12 residues. This CDR3 reads CSVYYGTGELFF. The CDR3, as DNA: TGCAGCGTTTATTACGGGACAGGGGAGCTGTTTTTT.

In its sample, this clone was seen a few times. CDR3 DNA: TGTGCCAGCAGCTTACCCCGCCTGAGCTCCTACAATGAGCAGTTCTTC. Amino acid sequence: CASSLPRLSSYNEQFF. This chain uses TRBV7-9 with TRBJ2-1, with D hard to call. Between the trimmed V and J ends, which lost 2 bases and 0 bases, there was a span of 11 bases. From germline, CDR1 is SEHNR and CDR2 FQNEAQ (reference sequence). This CDR3 is built from 16 residues.

The chain employs TRBV14 and TRBJ2-3, with D uncertain. This CDR3 has 12 residues. Germline loops: CDR1 SGHDN, CDR2 FVKESK. Trimming cost V 0 bases and J 5 bases, with 3 bases left between them. CDR3 sequence reads: CASSQDLDTQYF. The CDR3 bases are TGTGCCAGCAGCCAAGATCTAGATACGCAGTATTTT.

This clone was seen a few times. The rearrangement uses TRBV29-1 and TRBJ2-5; no definite D call. This CDR3 contains 12 residues. The ends were cut back, 0 bases at V and 4 bases at J, with 6 bases in the middle. Germline loops: CDR1 SQVTM, CDR2 ANQGSEA. The CDR3 loop is CSVEDWSETQYF. The CDR3 DNA sequence: TGCAGCGTTGAAGATTGGTCAGAGACCCAGTACTTC.

V and J are TRBV6-1 and TRBJ2-7; a weak D match, TRBD1 (6 bases). Trimming removed 3 bases at V and 4 bases at J, with 10 bases between. CDR1 MNHNS and CDR2 SASEGT come from the germline V gene. CDR3 size: 13 residues. The CDR3 sequence: CASSEGHLYEQYF. The CDR3 bases are TGTGCCAGCAGTGAGGGACACCTATACGAGCAGTACTTC.

This clone was detected only a few times. The CDR3 region has the DNA TGTGCCAGCAGCTCCCCCGGGACAGGGCACACTGAAGCTTTCTTT. Translation gives CASSSPGTGHTEAFF. The chain carries TRBV13 and TRBJ1-1; 9 positions match TRBD1. The J segment lost 3 bases and the V segment lost 4 bases, leaving 6 bases of the junction unmatched. This CDR3 has 15 residues. CDR1 is PRHDT, CDR2 FYEKMQ, per germline (reference sequence).